Each of the 21 T cell receptor beta chains below was sequenced from the same sample in a study of preoperative IRX-2 immunotherapy in early breast cancer. Treatment reported: preoperative locoregional IRX-2 cytokine immunotherapy. Assay used: immunoSEQ multiplex PCR; TCRdb lists only in-frame clones, some missing. The profile shows about 89,000 clones, 86% of them singletons. This material consisted of tumor tissue, taken after IRX-2 immunotherapy. All receptors come from a human donor with breast cancer.

This chain uses TRBV5-1 with TRBJ1-4, with D uncertain. Germline CDR1 reads SGHRS; CDR2 reads YFSETQ. The germline V and J ends were trimmed by 4 bases and 5 bases, with 12 bases remaining between them. This CDR3 spans 14 amino acids. CDR3 sequence: CASSPAGLNEKLFF. CDR3 DNA sequence: TGCGCCAGCAGCCCCGCCGGACTGAATGAAAAACTGTTTTTT. Using reference TRBV5-1 and TRBJ1-4 for the parts outside the CDR3, the full variable domain is KAGVTQTPRYLIKTRGQQVTLSCSPISGHRSVSWYQQTPGQGLQFLFEYFSETQRNKGNFPGRFSGRQFSNSRSEMNVSTLELGDSALYLCASSPAGLNEKLFFGSGTQLSVL.

J is TRBJ1-5 and V is TRBV18; D gene ambiguous. The CDR3 contains 13 residues. Germline values: CDR1 KGHSH, CDR2 LQKENI. The V end lost 4 bases, the J end lost 1 base, and 5 bases lay between the germline ends. The chain's CDR3 is CASSRLSNQPQHF. The CDR3 DNA follows: TGTGCCAGCTCACGTTTAAGCAATCAGCCCCAGCATTTT.

This chain joins TRBV2 and TRBJ1-1; possibly TRBD1 for D (6 bases). Looked up from germline, CDR1 is SNHLY and CDR2 is FYNNEI. V was trimmed by 6 bases and J by 6 bases, leaving 14 bases between them. This CDR3 has 13 residues. CDR3 in DNA: TGTGCCAGCAGGGTTTTGACAGGCCCTGAAGCTTTCTTT. It encodes CASRVLTGPEAFF.

V and J are TRBV1 and TRBJ2-3. TRBV1 is a listed pseudogene. The CDR3 covers 14 residues. The DNA of the CDR3 is TGCGCCAGCCGGCCCATAATGGGCACAGATACGCAGTATTTT. Its translation is CASRPIMGTDTQYF.

CDR3 amino acids: CASSELAGDLGTQYF. The CDR3 DNA reads TGTGCCAGCAGTGAATTAGCGGGGGACTTGGGGACCCAGTACTTC. V is TRBV9 and J is TRBJ2-5; 9 nucleotides align to TRBD2. Germline V lookup: CDR1 SGDLS, CDR2 YYNGEE. Trimming cost V 5 bases and J 7 bases; bases outside gene matches: 12. The length of the CDR3 is 15 residues.

This chain joins TRBV11-3 and TRBJ2-5; unclear D gene. Per germline, CDR1 SGHNT and CDR2 YENEEA. V lost 5 bases and J lost 5, with 18 bases in between. There are 15 residues in the CDR3. Here the CDR3 DNA reads TGTGCCAGCAGCAACCTCAGGACGGCCCTTGAGACCCAGTACTTC. This translates into CASSNLRTALETQYF.

This clone was counted once. The CDR3 is CASSPGDYGYTF. CDR3 sequence (DNA): TGTGCCAGCAGCCCGGGGGACTATGGCTACACCTTC. The chain has TRBV14 and TRBJ1-2; tentative D call: TRBD1 (5 bases). Trimming removed 4 bases at V and 3 bases at J, with 6 bases between. Germline values: CDR1 SGHDN, CDR2 FVKESK. The CDR3 runs to 12 residues.

There are a few counts of this clone. The chain has TRBV11-3 and TRBJ2-1; D possibly corresponds to TRBD2 (5 bases). The germline V gene encodes CDR1 SGHNT and CDR2 YENEEA. Trimming cost V 5 bases and J 1 base, with 12 bases left between them. The CDR3 covers 15 residues. The CDR3 bases are TGTGCCAGCAGCACGGACTCTCCATCCTACAATGAGCAGTTCTTC. Translated, it gives CASSTDSPSYNEQFF. Supplemented by reference TRBV11-3 and TRBJ2-1, the full variable domain reads EAGVVQSPRYKIIEKKQPVAFWCNPISGHNTLYWYLQNLGQGPELLIRYENEEAVDDSQLPKDRFSAERLKGVDSTLKIQPAELGDSAVYLCASSTDSPSYNEQFFGPGTRLTVL.

The chain recombines TRBV11-3 with TRBJ2-1, with TRBD2 matching over 9 bases. Germline CDR1 and CDR2: SGHNT and YENEEA. V lost 2 bases, J lost 9 bases, and 5 bases stayed unmatched. The length of the CDR3 is 14 residues. The DNA of the CDR3 is TGTGCCAGCAGCTTACCGGGACTAGCTATTGAGCAGTTCTTC. Its translation is CASSLPGLAIEQFF.

The chain recombines TRBV7-7 with TRBJ2-1, with 8 bases identical to TRBD2. With 3 bases clipped from V and 7 bases from J, the junction kept 8 bases outside the gene matches. The CDR3 is made up of 15 amino acids. CDR1 and CDR2 (germline): SSHAT, FNYEAQ (reference sequence). The CDR3 bases are TGTGCCAGCAGCTTGTTTAGCGGGAAACTTAATGAGCAGTTCTTC. The encoded protein is CASSLFSGKLNEQFF.

The chain joins TRBV19 to TRBJ2-2; possible D gene TRBD1, 7 bases. Trimming pared 5 bases from V and 2 bases from J, leaving 12 bases between. The CDR3 consists of 15 residues. Germline-derived CDR1 and CDR2 are LNHDA and SQIVND (reference sequence). DNA for the CDR3: TGTGCCAGTAGTCCGACAGGGACTAACACCGGGGAGCTGTTTTTT. It yields the protein CASSPTGTNTGELFF.

The genes are TRBV7-6 and TRBJ1-2, with D possibly being TRBD1 (6 bases). Germline lookup yields CDR1 SGHVS and CDR2 FNYEAQ. V lost 6 bases, J lost 8 bases, and 19 bases lay in between. CDR3 length: 14 amino acids. Here the CDR3 reads CASSWQQGERGYTF. CDR3 sequence (DNA): TGTGCCAGCAGTTGGCAACAGGGAGAGAGGGGCTACACCTTC.

The V call is TRBV28, the J call TRBJ1-5; D unresolved. V lost 11 bases and J 1 base, leaving 9 bases between the germline ends. The CDR3 sequence is 12 residues long. Germline V lookup: CDR1 MDHEN, CDR2 SYDVKM. The CDR3, as DNA: TGTGCCTTACAATCGAGCAATCAGCCCCAGCATTTT. Its translation: CALQSSNQPQHF.

The genes are TRBV7-2 and TRBJ1-1; D gene uncertain. Germline values: CDR1 SGHTA, CDR2 FQGNSA. CDR3 length: 13 amino acids. Trimming removed 1 base at V and 7 bases at J, with 10 bases between. For the CDR3, the DNA is TGTGCCAGCAGCTTAGTAGGCAGCTTTGAAGCTTTCTTT. Protein sequence: CASSLVGSFEAFF.

The gene calls are TRBV9 and TRBJ2-3, with 12 bases identical to TRBD2. The CDR3 sequence is 15 residues long. Germline trimming cut 5 bases from V and 8 bases from J; bases unmatched to any gene: 9. CDR1 is SGDLS and CDR2 is YYNGEE in the germline V gene. The CDR3 nucleotides are TGTGCCAGCAGTCGGACTAGCGGGACCGAAGGTACGCAGTATTTT. Residues: CASSRTSGTEGTQYF.

This clone was detected only a few times. The J gene is TRBJ2-6, the V gene TRBV5-1, with D uncertain. Germline V gene sequence: CDR1 SGHRS, CDR2 YFSETQ. V lost 4 bases and J 0 bases, leaving 5 bases between the germline ends. The CDR3 length is 14 residues. CDR3 in amino acids: CASSASSGANVLTF. DNA for the CDR3: TGCGCCAGCAGCGCTAGCTCTGGGGCCAACGTCCTGACTTTC.

As regards this clone: A junction boundary mismatches the germline segment, possibly from a read error. V is TRBV28 and J is TRBJ1-5; 8 nucleotides match TRBD1. Germline V lookup: CDR1 MDHEN, CDR2 SYDVKM. The CDR3 length is 17 residues. The CDR3 here is CASSSTGRGPSNQPQHF. As DNA, the CDR3 is TGTGCCAGCAGTTCCACCGGCAGGGGGCCTAGCAATCAGCCCCAACATTTT.

The chain joins TRBV18 to TRBJ2-3, with TRBD1 matching over 10 bases. V gave up 6 bases and J gave up 4 bases; unmatched junction bases: 7. CDR1 is KGHSH and CDR2 is LQKENI in the germline V gene. This CDR3 spans 15 amino acids. The CDR3 region is CASSPTGGRADTQYF. The DNA for the CDR3 is TGTGCCAGCTCGCCGACAGGGGGCCGCGCAGATACGCAGTATTTT.

The chain links TRBV10-1 to TRBJ1-3; no clear D. The V end lost 4 bases, the J end lost 11 bases, and 15 bases lay between the germline ends. Looked up from germline, CDR1 is WNHNN and CDR2 is SYGVQD (reference sequence). This CDR3 contains 13 residues. The CDR3 sequence is CASSGVNGPPIYF. In DNA, the CDR3 is TGCGCCAGCAGTGGGGTTAACGGACCCCCCATATATTTT.

Note on this clone: One junction end does not reproduce the germline sequence, and a read error may be involved. The chain joins TRBV6-8 to TRBJ2-1; D remains unclear. This CDR3 spans 13 amino acids. Germline values: CDR1 MNHGY, CDR2 SAAAGT. CDR3 amino acids: CASSDSDLDEQFF. The CDR3 coding sequence is TGTGCCAGCAGTGACTCGGATCTTGATGAGCAGTTCTTC.

This clone was counted a few times. This rearrangement joins TRBV9 to TRBJ2-3; 7 bases are shared with TRBD1. The length of the CDR3 is 13 residues. V lost 4 bases, J lost 3 bases, and 2 bases stayed unmatched. Germline loops: CDR1 SGDLS, CDR2 YYNGEE. The CDR3 reads CASSRQGTDTQYF. DNA for the CDR3: TGTGCCAGCAGCCGACAGGGTACAGATACGCAGTATTTT. Full variable domain (rest looked up from reference TRBV9 and TRBJ2-3): DSGVTQTPKHLITATGQRVTLRCSPRSGDLSVYWYQQSLDQGLQFLIQYYNGEERAKGNILERFSAQQFPDLHSELNLSSLELGDSALYFCASSRQGTDTQYFGPGTRLTVL.